These 16 T cell receptor beta chains share one sample of origin, sequenced in a study of shared T cell receptors in the human thymus. The table came from immunoSEQ multiplex PCR; TCRdb's copy has only in-frame clones and leaves some out. The table includes some 700,000 clones, 80% to 90% detected once. These same data were also listed under a study on human thymus T cells.

The sequencing input was thymocytes. Receptors were obtained from a girl under three years old with a congenital heart defect.

V gene TRBV7-9 combines with J gene TRBJ2-5, with TRBD1 as a possible D gene (5 bases). V lost 5 bases and J 3 bases, leaving 16 bases between the germline ends. CDR3 length: 15 amino acids. Germline V gives CDR1 SEHNR, CDR2 FQNEAQ (reference sequence). In nucleotides, the CDR3 is TGTGCCAGCAGCCACTTAGGGGCAGACAAAGAGACCCAGTACTTC. Its protein product is CASSHLGADKETQYF.

The chain links TRBV18 to TRBJ1-2; D is unclear. The CDR3 consists of 13 residues. Germline CDR1 KGHSH, CDR2 LQKENI. Trimming shortened V by 3 bases and J by 6 bases, and 11 bases separated the two germline ends. CDR3 region: CASSPQTKNGYTF. The CDR3 DNA follows: TGTGCCAGCTCACCGCAAACAAAGAATGGCTACACCTTC.

V is TRBV5-1 and J is TRBJ1-2; D gene uncertain. Germline loops: CDR1 SGHRS, CDR2 YFSETQ. This CDR3 is built from 14 residues. V lost 4 bases and J 0 bases, leaving 10 bases between the germline ends. The CDR3 sequence: CASSPRPTNYGYTF. The DNA for the CDR3 is TGCGCCAGCAGCCCCAGGCCTACTAACTATGGCTACACCTTC.

The chain uses TRBV7-2 and TRBJ1-1; 8 bases align to TRBD1. Trimming took 5 bases from V and 3 from J; bases not matched to a gene: 5. The CDR3 runs 14 residues. Per germline, CDR1 SGHTA and CDR2 FQGNSA. The CDR3 sequence is CASSPDRDYTEAFF. The CDR3 coding sequence is TGTGCCAGCAGCCCGGACAGGGACTACACTGAAGCTTTCTTT. The full variable domain, its missing parts supplied by reference TRBV7-2 and TRBJ1-1, is GAGVSQSPSNKVTEKGKDVELRCDPISGHTALYWYRQSLGQGLEFLIYFQGNSAPDKSGLPSDRFSAERTGGSVSTLTIQRTQQEDSAVYLCASSPDRDYTEAFFGQGTRLTVV.

This clone was seen more than once but under ten times. This chain links TRBV4-2 with TRBJ2-7; D perhaps matches TRBD1 (6 bases). The V gene's germline CDR1 is LGHNA and CDR2 YNFKEQ. The CDR3 has 16 residues. The V and J ends lost 4 bases and 2 bases respectively, with 18 bases between them. The CDR3 loop is CASSPHSGAPTYEQYF. CDR3 in DNA: TGTGCCAGCAGCCCACATTCAGGGGCCCCGACCTACGAGCAGTACTTC.

The chain carries TRBV6-5 and TRBJ2-1; 9 nucleotides line up with TRBD2. The CDR3 runs 15 residues. The ends lost 4 bases at V and 5 bases at J; junction bases unmatched: 6. The germline V gene has CDR1 MNHEY and CDR2 SVGAGI. The CDR3 DNA reads as TGTGCCAGCAGTTGGCGGGGGGGCGCCCACAATGAGCAGTTCTTC. Translated: CASSWRGGAHNEQFF.

CDR3 sequence: CASSARALKVGEQFF. CDR3 nucleotide sequence: TGTGCCAGCAGCGCGCGGGCTTTAAAGGTGGGTGAGCAGTTCTTC. The rearrangement links TRBV9 to TRBJ2-1; the D gene is possibly TRBD2 (5 bases). This CDR3 region has 15 residues. Germline V lookup: CDR1 SGDLS, CDR2 YYNGEE. Trimming removed 3 bases at V and 9 bases at J, with 19 bases between.

The chain recombines TRBV6-5 with TRBJ2-7, with 7 bases that match TRBD1. Germline loops: CDR1 MNHEY, CDR2 SVGAGI. V shed 6 bases, J shed 2 bases, and the junction held 4 bases outside the gene matches. The CDR3 covers 13 residues. The CDR3: CASRRDSPYEQYF. As DNA, the CDR3 is TGTGCCAGCAGACGGGACAGTCCCTACGAGCAGTACTTC.

The V and J genes are TRBV4-1 and TRBJ2-7, with D perhaps matching TRBD2 (7 bases). The CDR3 length is 18 residues. Germline-derived CDR1 and CDR2 are MGHRA and YSYEKL. Trimming took 1 base from V and 0 from J, leaving 19 bases between them. CDR3 loop: CASSQGKAGHPHSYEQYF. In DNA form, the CDR3 reads TGCGCCAGCAGCCAAGGCAAAGCGGGACACCCTCACTCCTACGAGCAGTACTTC.

The chain employs TRBV25-1 and TRBJ1-2, with unresolved D. This CDR3 region has 17 residues. Germline-derived CDR1 and CDR2 are MGHDK and SYGVNS. V was shortened by 2 bases and J by 4 bases, with 20 bases between the two germline ends. The CDR3 DNA reads TGTGCCAGCAGTGAAAAGTCCCTGGGCAGGCTCTCCTATGGCTACACCTTC. This codes for CASSEKSLGRLSYGYTF.

The chain is built from TRBV4-3 and TRBJ2-7; 8 positions match TRBD1. The V gene's germline CDR1 is LGHNA and CDR2 YSLEER. The CDR3 is 18 residues long. Trimming took 5 bases from V and 4 from J; bases not matched to a gene: 19. This chain's CDR3 is CASSIRPRDRLGIYEQYF. The CDR3 DNA is TGCGCCAGCAGCATCCGCCCACGGGACAGGTTGGGTATTTACGAGCAGTACTTC.

This clone was counted only a few times. The gene calls are TRBV9 and TRBJ2-3; possible D gene TRBD2, 6 bases. Between the trimmed V and J ends, which lost 2 bases and 3 bases, there was a span of 13 bases. The CDR3 is 15 residues long. Germline values: CDR1 SGDLS, CDR2 YYNGEE. In nucleotides, the CDR3 is TGTGCCAGCAGCGTGGGGGGAGGAGGGACAGATACGCAGTATTTT. Translating it yields CASSVGGGGTDTQYF.

The chain has TRBV7-9 and TRBJ1-5, with TRBD1 identical over 10 bases. Germline V CDR1 and CDR2: SEHNR, FQNEAQ (reference sequence). This CDR3 region has 17 residues. J was trimmed by 2 bases and V by 5 bases; bases with no gene match: 9. This CDR3 reads CASSRDRDRGGNQPQHF. The CDR3 DNA reads TGTGCCAGCAGCCGAGACCGGGACAGGGGAGGCAATCAGCCCCAGCATTTT. Combining the CDR3 with reference TRBV7-9 and TRBJ1-5 gives the whole variable domain DTGVSQNPRHKITKRGQNVTFRCDPISEHNRLYWYRQTLGQGPEFLTYFQNEAQLEKSRLLSDRFSAERPKGSFSTLEIQRTEQGDSAMYLCASSRDRDRGGNQPQHFGDGTRLSIL.

V and J are TRBV4-3 and TRBJ1-1, with a possible D match to TRBD1 (5 bases). The ends were cut back, 1 base at V and 1 base at J, with 10 bases in the middle. Germline CDR1 is LGHNA and CDR2 is YSLEER. The length of the CDR3 is 15 residues. The CDR3 sequence: CASSQGPGKNTEAFF. The CDR3 DNA reads as TGCGCCAGCAGCCAAGGTCCAGGGAAGAACACTGAAGCTTTCTTT.

CDR3 in DNA: TGTGCCAGTAGTATCAAAATCGATGACAGGGGGCTCGGCTACACCTTC. It encodes CASSIKIDDRGLGYTF. The chain is built from TRBV19 and TRBJ1-2, with 10 nucleotides matching TRBD1. The ends lost 3 bases at V and 8 bases at J; junction bases unmatched: 12. CDR3 length equals 16 residues. Germline assignment: CDR1 LNHDA and CDR2 SQIVND (reference sequence).

The rearrangement joins TRBV30 to TRBJ1-2, with D unresolved. The V gene lost 7 bases and the J gene lost 0 bases, with 6 bases spanning the gap. The CDR3 is made up of 11 amino acids. CDR1 is GTSNPN, CDR2 SVGIG, per germline (reference sequence). The CDR3 protein is CASLANYGYTF. The CDR3 nucleotides read TGTGCCTCCTTAGCTAACTATGGCTACACCTTC.